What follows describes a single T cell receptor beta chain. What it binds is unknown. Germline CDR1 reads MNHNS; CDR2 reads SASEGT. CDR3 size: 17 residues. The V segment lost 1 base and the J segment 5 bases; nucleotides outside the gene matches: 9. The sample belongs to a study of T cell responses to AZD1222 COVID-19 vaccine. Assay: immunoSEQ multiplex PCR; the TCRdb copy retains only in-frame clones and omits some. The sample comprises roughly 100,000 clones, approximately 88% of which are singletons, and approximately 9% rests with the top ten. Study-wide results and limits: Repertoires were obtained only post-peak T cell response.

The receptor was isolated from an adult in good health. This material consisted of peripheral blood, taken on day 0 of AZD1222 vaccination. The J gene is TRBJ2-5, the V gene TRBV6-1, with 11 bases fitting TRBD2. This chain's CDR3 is CASSEGGLAGGLETQYF. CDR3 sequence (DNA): TGTGCCAGCAGTGAAGGAGGATTAGCGGGAGGGTTGGAGACCCAGTACTTC.